This T cell receptor beta chain was sequenced for a study of a mutant IDH1 vaccine in newly diagnosed glioma. Trimming pared 2 bases from V and 7 bases from J, leaving 18 bases between. Germline CDR1 is SQVTM and CDR2 is ANQGSEA. This CDR3 spans 15 amino acids. Sequencing was performed with immunoSEQ multiplex PCR; in TCRdb, only in-frame clones are kept and a portion is missing. The sample lists 50,000 to 65,000 clones, 60% to 85% occurring once. Time point specified: baseline, week 1 (first vaccination visit). Sample treatment: pre-vaccination baseline after standard-of-care therapy. The sequence was obtained from a woman aged 40 to 50 with glioma. The J gene is TRBJ2-1, the V gene TRBV29-1; D possibly corresponds to TRBD2 (7 bases). The sample in question was PBMCs, obtained from a glioma patient treated with radiotherapy, temozolomide or both. The CDR3 is CSVEPGGLMRNEQFF. DNA for the CDR3: TGCAGCGTTGAACCGGGGGGCCTAATGAGGAATGAGCAGTTCTTC.